This T cell receptor beta chain stems from a study of identical twins' blood T cells. Regarding the study as a whole: Top TCRbeta clonotypes were shared more with twin than unrelated donors.

A few counts support this clonotype. Its antigen is not known. Germline V gene data show CDR1 as KGHSH and CDR2 as LQKENI. Trimming shortened V by 5 bases and J by 1 base, and 14 bases separated the two germline ends. This CDR3 region has 16 residues. Authors' analysis steps: Per-library CDR3 reads ranged roughly 2 to 4 million; clonotypes, ~85,000 to ~500,000. MiXCR was run by TCRdb on the 5' RACE reads, yielding one entry per CDR3 protein. What appears here as the V and J calls and clone size reflects TCRdb's work, not the paper's. The data show 350,000 to 450,000 distinct CDR3 sequences, more than 25% seen once.

This chain connects TRBV18 to TRBJ2-2, with D possibly matching TRBD1 (6 bases). The TCR was taken from a woman aged 18 to 49 in good health. The specimen sequenced was PBMCs. CDR3 nucleotides: TGTGCCAGCTCATCCCAGGGGACGGTGAACACCGGGGAGCTGTTTTTT. It yields the protein CASSSQGTVNTGELFF.